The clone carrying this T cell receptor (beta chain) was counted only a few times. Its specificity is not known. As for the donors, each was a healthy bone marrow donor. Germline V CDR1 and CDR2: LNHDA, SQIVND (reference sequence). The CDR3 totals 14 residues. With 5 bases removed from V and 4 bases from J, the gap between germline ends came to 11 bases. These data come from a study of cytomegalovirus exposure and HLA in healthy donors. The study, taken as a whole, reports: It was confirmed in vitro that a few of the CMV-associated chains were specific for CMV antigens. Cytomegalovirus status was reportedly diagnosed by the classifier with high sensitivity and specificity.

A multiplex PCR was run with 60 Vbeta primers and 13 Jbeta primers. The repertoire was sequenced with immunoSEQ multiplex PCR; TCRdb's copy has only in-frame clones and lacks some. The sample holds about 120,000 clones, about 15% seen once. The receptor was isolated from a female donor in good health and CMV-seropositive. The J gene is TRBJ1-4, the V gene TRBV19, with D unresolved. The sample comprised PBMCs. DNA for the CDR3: TGTGCCAGTAGTCCCAGACACAATAATGAAAAACTGTTTTTT. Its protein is CASSPRHNNEKLFF.